The 8 T cell receptor beta chains in this list originate from one sample, sequenced in a study of T cell repertoires in cytomegalovirus infection. TCRdb re-derived calls from the reads in MiXCR, one entry per CDR3 protein. The sample holds around 530,000 distinct CDR3 sequences, approximately 15% seen once. Sample: CD8+ T cells from PBMCs. These receptor sequences come from a human donor in good health (CMV status not recorded). Some clones in this sample may be carry-over from other donors' samples.

A few counts support this clonotype. The gene calls are TRBV12-3 or TRBV12-4 and TRBJ2-1, with D perhaps matching TRBD2 (5 bases). V was shortened by 7 bases and J by 5 bases, with 9 bases between the two germline ends. The CDR3 extends over 12 amino acids. CDR3 DNA sequence: TGTGCCAGCACCCCACTAGACAATGAGCAGTTCTTC. Translation gives CASTPLDNEQFF.

The table lists this clonotype with a few counts. This chain connects TRBV5-1 to TRBJ1-4, with D hard to call. V gave up 0 bases and J gave up 4 bases, with 10 bases separating them. Germline V gene data show CDR1 as SGHRS and CDR2 as YFSETQ. This CDR3 has 15 residues. The CDR3 spells CASSLARGRNEKLFF. The CDR3, as DNA: TGCGCCAGCAGCTTGGCGCGCGGACGTAATGAAAAACTGTTTTTT.

This clonotype was detected many times. This rearrangement joins TRBV7-8 to TRBJ2-7; 8 positions match TRBD1. The trim removed 5 bases at V and 6 bases at J, leaving 21 bases unmatched. The V gene's germline CDR1 is SGHVS and CDR2 FQNEAQ. The CDR3 is made up of 18 amino acids. CDR3 loop: CASSAGSLDRGDSLEQYF. DNA for the CDR3: TGTGCCAGCAGCGCCGGGTCCCTTGACAGGGGAGATAGTCTCGAGCAGTACTTC.

This clonotype has a count of ten or more. The V gene is TRBV7-9, the J gene TRBJ2-5; D gene ambiguous. Germline loops: CDR1 SEHNR, CDR2 FQNEAQ (reference sequence). The CDR3 spans 18 residues. Trimming took off 5 bases at V and 2 bases at J, with 24 bases between the two ends. The DNA for the CDR3 is TGTGCCAGCAGCCCTTCAATGGGAACAGTGGAGTTACAAGAGACCCAGTACTTC. The encoded protein is CASSPSMGTVELQETQYF.

This clonotype has at least ten counts. V is TRBV28 and J is TRBJ2-3, with TRBD2 as a possible D gene (8 bases). This CDR3 spans 15 amino acids. V was shortened by 4 bases and J by 4 bases, with 15 bases between the two germline ends. The V gene's germline CDR1 is MDHEN and CDR2 SYDVKM. As DNA, the CDR3 is TGTGCCAGCAGTTCCAGGGGGGGACTAGCAGATACGCAGTATTTT. Translating it yields CASSSRGGLADTQYF.

Only a few counts were recorded for this clonotype. The junction and the germline gene differ at one end; a read error may be behind it. CDR3 region: CASSYSGTGGAEVLF. DNA of the CDR3: TGTGCCAGCAGTTACTCCGGGACAGGGGGCGCGGAAGTCCTTTTT. The gene calls are TRBV6-5 and TRBJ1-4, with 12 bases aligning to TRBD1. The CDR3 has 15 amino acids. Looked up from germline, CDR1 is MNHEY and CDR2 is SVGAGI.

This clonotype was picked up many times. CDR3 in DNA: TGTGCCAGCAGTTTGATAGCGGGCCCCTCCGAGCAGTACTTC. Translated: CASSLIAGPSEQYF. The chain employs TRBV27 and TRBJ2-7; TRBD2 aligns across 7 bases. Germline V gene sequence: CDR1 MNHEY, CDR2 SMNVEV (reference sequence). V was clipped by 3 bases and J by 6 bases; unmatched bases: 8. This CDR3 is built from 14 residues.

The chain recombines TRBV19 with TRBJ2-3, with 7 nucleotides matching TRBD1. Germline assignment: CDR1 LNHDA and CDR2 SQIVND (reference sequence). The CDR3 contains 15 residues. V was pared by 7 bases and J by 3 bases, with 10 bases of the junction left unmatched. The CDR3: CASTMGTVLTDTQYF. The DNA of the CDR3 is TGTGCCAGTACCATGGGGACAGTTTTAACAGATACGCAGTATTTT.